A selection of T cell receptor beta chains follows, all from one sample in a study of T cell repertoires in cytomegalovirus infection. TCRdb redid the calling of the reads with MiXCR, one entry per CDR3 protein. The sample carries about 740,000 distinct CDR3 sequences, under 40% recorded once. Sequenced input: PBMCs. Every receptor here comes from a human donor in good health (CMV status not recorded). Some clones in this sample may be carry-over from other donors' samples. The CDR3 runs from the conserved cysteine through the conserved F or W. Fields, in order: clone size, D gene, J gene, V gene, CDR3 protein, CDR3 DNA. A D gene is named only where the DNA matches it firmly. Clone size appears in some rows only: once, few, many, or a class for an expanded clone.

abundance: few; d_gene: -; j_gene: TRBJ1-1; v_gene: TRBV10-3; CDR3aa: CAISESNLRGMNTEAFF; CDR3nt: TGTGCCATCAGTGAGTCGAACCTTCGCGGGATGAACACTGAAGCTTTCTTT
abundance: few; d_gene: -; j_gene: TRBJ1-5; v_gene: TRBV6-2/TRBV6-3; CDR3aa: CASSYQQDQPQHF; CDR3nt: TGTGCCAGCAGTTACCAGCAGGATCAGCCCCAGCATTTT
abundance: -; d_gene: -; j_gene: TRBJ2-5; v_gene: TRBV28; CDR3aa: CASSLSGVSRETQYF; CDR3nt: TGTGCCAGCAGTTTATCGGGTGTAAGTCGGGAGACCCAGTACTTC
abundance: -; d_gene: TRBD2; j_gene: TRBJ2-3; v_gene: TRBV18; CDR3aa: CASSPRRGSFASGGLTDTQYF; CDR3nt: TGTGCCAGCTCACCTCGGAGGGGTTCGTTTGCTAGCGGGGGACTCACAGATACGCAGTATTTT
abundance: -; d_gene: -; j_gene: TRBJ1-2; v_gene: TRBV4-3; CDR3aa: CASSQDRNGVYGYTF; CDR3nt: TGCGCCAGCAGCCAAGATCGAAACGGGGTCTATGGCTACACCTTC
abundance: few; d_gene: -; j_gene: TRBJ2-5; v_gene: TRBV19; CDR3aa: CASSNMGQTQYF; CDR3nt: TGTGCCAGTAGTAATATGGGGCAGACCCAGTACTTC
abundance: -; d_gene: TRBD1; j_gene: TRBJ2-5; v_gene: TRBV7-6; CDR3aa: CASSLGGPKETQYF; CDR3nt: TGTGCTAGCAGCTTAGGGGGCCCGAAAGAGACCCAGTACTTC
abundance: few; d_gene: -; j_gene: TRBJ2-7; v_gene: TRBV7-8; CDR3aa: CASSLAPREIEQYF; CDR3nt: TGTGCCAGCAGCTTAGCCCCGAGGGAAATCGAGCAGTACTTC
abundance: -; d_gene: -; j_gene: TRBJ1-1; v_gene: TRBV7-9; CDR3aa: CATRRENTEAFF; CDR3nt: TGTGCCACCCGCCGAGAAAACACTGAAGCTTTCTTT
abundance: -; d_gene: -; j_gene: TRBJ2-7; v_gene: TRBV5-8; CDR3aa: CASSLPLRVRTYEQYF; CDR3nt: TGTGCCAGCAGCTTGCCCCTGAGGGTTCGAACCTACGAGCAGTACTTC
abundance: -; d_gene: TRBD2; j_gene: TRBJ2-2; v_gene: TRBV7-2; CDR3aa: CASSFGLAYSGELFF; CDR3nt: TGTGCCAGCAGCTTCGGACTAGCGTATTCCGGGGAGCTGTTTTTT
abundance: -; d_gene: -; j_gene: TRBJ2-2; v_gene: TRBV19; CDR3aa: CASRIQGRDGELFF; CDR3nt: TGTGCCAGTAGGATTCAGGGGAGAGACGGGGAGCTGTTTTTT
abundance: few; d_gene: TRBD1; j_gene: TRBJ1-3; v_gene: TRBV20-1; CDR3aa: CSASHRGAGNTIYF; CDR3nt: TGCAGTGCTAGCCACAGGGGAGCTGGAAACACCATATATTTT
abundance: -; d_gene: TRBD2; j_gene: TRBJ2-7; v_gene: TRBV19; CDR3aa: CASSIGLAGVYEQYF; CDR3nt: TGTGCCAGTAGTATTGGACTAGCGGGAGTCTACGAGCAGTACTTC
abundance: many; d_gene: -; j_gene: TRBJ2-3; v_gene: TRBV7-8; CDR3aa: CASSSPGGWAEPSTDTQYF; CDR3nt: TGTGCCAGCAGCTCCCCTGGCGGGTGGGCGGAACCTAGCACAGATACGCAGTATTTT
abundance: -; d_gene: TRBD1; j_gene: TRBJ2-1; v_gene: TRBV4-2; CDR3aa: CASSQEVGQGVFSSYNEQFF; CDR3nt: TGTGCCAGCAGCCAAGAAGTAGGACAGGGAGTATTTAGCTCCTACAATGAGCAGTTCTTC
abundance: -; d_gene: -; j_gene: TRBJ1-2; v_gene: TRBV5-1; CDR3aa: CASSLANGVKPYGYTF; CDR3nt: TGCGCCAGCAGCTTGGCCAATGGGGTGAAGCCGTATGGCTACACCTTC
abundance: -; d_gene: -; j_gene: TRBJ2-3; v_gene: TRBV6-1; CDR3aa: CASSEAWTSTDTQYF; CDR3nt: TGTGCCAGCAGTGAAGCGTGGACCTCCACAGATACGCAGTATTTT
abundance: -; d_gene: -; j_gene: TRBJ1-1; v_gene: TRBV4-1; CDR3aa: CASSHVADGRKNTEAFF; CDR3nt: TGCGCCAGCAGCCATGTAGCCGACGGACGGAAGAACACTGAAGCTTTCTTT
abundance: -; d_gene: TRBD2; j_gene: TRBJ2-5; v_gene: TRBV4-1; CDR3aa: CASSQNGASGGRETQYF; CDR3nt: TGCGCCAGCAGCCAAAACGGGGCTAGCGGGGGGCGGGAGACCCAGTACTTC
abundance: many; d_gene: TRBD1; j_gene: TRBJ2-5; v_gene: TRBV7-2; CDR3aa: CASSFDRGLETQYF; CDR3nt: TGTGCCAGCAGCTTCGACAGGGGTCTAGAGACCCAGTACTTC
abundance: -; d_gene: -; j_gene: TRBJ2-6; v_gene: TRBV18; CDR3aa: CASSPRTTGFGANVLTF; CDR3nt: TGTGCCAGCTCACCACGGACAACGGGGTTTGGGGCCAACGTCCTGACTTTC
abundance: -; d_gene: -; j_gene: TRBJ2-2; v_gene: TRBV6-5; CDR3aa: CASSYWAGELSGELFF; CDR3nt: TGTGCCAGCAGTTACTGGGCAGGGGAGTTGTCCGGGGAGCTGTTTTTT
abundance: -; d_gene: TRBD2; j_gene: TRBJ2-3; v_gene: TRBV29-1; CDR3aa: CSVGLGLGDTQYF; CDR3nt: TGCAGCGTGGGACTAGGGCTGGGAGATACGCAGTATTTT